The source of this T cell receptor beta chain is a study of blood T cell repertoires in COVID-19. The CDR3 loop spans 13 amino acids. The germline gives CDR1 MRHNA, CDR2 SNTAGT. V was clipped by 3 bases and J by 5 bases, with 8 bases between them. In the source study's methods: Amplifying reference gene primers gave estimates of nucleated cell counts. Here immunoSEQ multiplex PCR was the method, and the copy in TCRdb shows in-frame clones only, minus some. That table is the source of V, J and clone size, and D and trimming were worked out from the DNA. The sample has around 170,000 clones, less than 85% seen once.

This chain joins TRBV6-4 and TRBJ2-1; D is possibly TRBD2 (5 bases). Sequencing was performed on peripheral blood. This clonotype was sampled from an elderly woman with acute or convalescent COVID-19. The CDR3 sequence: CASSEQRNNEQFF. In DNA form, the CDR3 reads TGTGCCAGCAGTGAACAGCGGAACAATGAGCAGTTCTTC.